This TCR beta chain was identified in a study of post-analysis software for immune sequencing data. Study results and caveats: About 5 TRBV segments were significantly more frequent in patients than in controls. TRBV5-6, TRBV5-1 and TRBV20-1 were among these segments.

The length of the CDR3 is 15 residues. Trimming pared 1 base from V and 2 bases from J, leaving 14 bases between. Germline loops: CDR1 SQVTM, CDR2 ANQGSEA. Unique molecular identifiers featured in each of the TCR beta cDNA libraries. A single record per CDR3 protein comes from TCRdb applying MiXCR to the PCR reads. The sample yields about 260,000 distinct CDR3 sequences, less than 40% seen once. Turning to this clonotype: Its target is unknown.

The specimen sequenced was blood. The chain employs TRBV29-1 and TRBJ2-5, with D perhaps given as TRBD1 or TRBD2 (5 bases each). This clonotype originated in a girl between 5 and 17 years old with multiple sclerosis. CDR3 protein: CSVEAPGTKQETQYF. CDR3 in DNA: TGCAGCGTTGAAGCTCCCGGGACCAAACAAGAGACCCAGTACTTC. The full variable domain, rest sourced from reference TRBV29-1 and TRBJ2-5, is SAVISQKPSRDICQRGTSLTIQCQVDSQVTMMFWYRQQPGQSLTLIATANQGSEATYESGFVIDKFPISRPNLTFSTLTVSNMSPEDSSIYLCSVEAPGTKQETQYFGPGTRLLVL.